One TCR beta chain is described in this entry. No antigen is known for it. These data originate in a study of shared clonotypes between healthy human individuals. Whole-study findings and limits: Large sequencing depth failed to make sorted-subset sequencing complete, rarefaction showed. Sequencing depth was expected to affect clonotype sharing among donors.

V lost 4 bases, J lost 3 bases, and 12 bases stayed unmatched. Per the germline V gene, CDR1 is SGHNT and CDR2 is YYREEE (reference sequence). The CDR3 contains 17 residues. The data were produced by immunoSEQ multiplex PCR, yet TCRdb's version contains in-frame clones alone and is incomplete. The sample lists around 690,000 clones; 90% were seen once. Sequencing used memory CD8+ T cells from PBMCs. As for subset: CD45RO+ cells pooled with CCR7-negative TemRA cells. The chain couples TRBV5-4 to TRBJ2-5, with 10 bases identical to TRBD2. The clonotype comes from a man aged 18 to 29 in good health. Some clones in this sample may be carry-over from other donors' samples. Here the CDR3 reads CASSPYGAGGPEETQYF. In DNA form, the CDR3 reads TGTGCCAGCAGCCCCTACGGAGCGGGAGGGCCGGAAGAGACCCAGTACTTC. The full variable domain, with the rest looked up from reference TRBV5-4 and TRBJ2-5, is ETGVTQSPTHLIKTRGQQVTLRCSSQSGHNTVSWYQQALGQGPQFIFQYYREEENGRGNFPPRFSGLQFPNYSSELNVNALELDDSALYLCASSPYGAGGPEETQYFGPGTRLLVL.